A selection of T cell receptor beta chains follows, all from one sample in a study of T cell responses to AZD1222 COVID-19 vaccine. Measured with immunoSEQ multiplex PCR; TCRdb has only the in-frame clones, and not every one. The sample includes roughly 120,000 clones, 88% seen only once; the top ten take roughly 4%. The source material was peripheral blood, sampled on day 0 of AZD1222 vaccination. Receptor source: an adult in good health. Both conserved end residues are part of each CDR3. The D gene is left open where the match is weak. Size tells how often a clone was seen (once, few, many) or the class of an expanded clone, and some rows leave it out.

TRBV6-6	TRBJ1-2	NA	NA	TGTGCCAGCAGTCCCTCGGGGGGGGTAGGCGACTATGGCTACACCTTC	CASSPSGGVGDYGYTF
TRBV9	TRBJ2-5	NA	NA	TGTGCCAGCAGCGGGCTCCGGGGGCAAAAGACCCAGTACTTC	CASSGLRGQKTQYF
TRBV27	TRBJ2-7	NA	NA	TGTGCCAGCAGGAAAGCAAACTACGAGCAGTACTTC	CASRKANYEQYF
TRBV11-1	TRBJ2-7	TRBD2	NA	TGTGCCAGCAGCAGATCTAGCGGGGGGAGCTCCTACGAGCAGTACTTC	CASSRSSGGSSYEQYF
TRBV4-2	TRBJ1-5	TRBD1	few	TGTGCCAGCAGCCAACAGGGGGCTTATAGCAATCAGCCCCAGCATTTT	CASSQQGAYSNQPQHF
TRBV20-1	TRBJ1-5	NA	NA	TGCAGTGCTAGTTCCGAGACTTATAGCAATCAGCCCCAGCATTTT	CSASSETYSNQPQHF
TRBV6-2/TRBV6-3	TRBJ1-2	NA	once	TGTGCCAGCAGTTACGCCCACAGCTCCGACACCTTC	CASSYAHSSDTF
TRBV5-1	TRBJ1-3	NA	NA	TGCGCCAGCAGTTCTGGTTCTACGGGTCTGAACACCATATATTTT	CASSSGSTGLNTIYF
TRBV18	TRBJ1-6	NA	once	TGTGCCAGCTCAGAGGGAATGGGTAATTCACCCCTCCACTTT	CASSEGMGNSPLHF
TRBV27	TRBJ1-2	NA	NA	TGTGCCAGCAGTTTATGGGAGGGGTCAGAGGGCTACACCTTC	CASSLWEGSEGYTF
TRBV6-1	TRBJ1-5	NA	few	TGTGCCAGCAGTGAGATCGGGGGGATGGGGCAGCCCCAGCATTTT	CASSEIGGMGQPQHF
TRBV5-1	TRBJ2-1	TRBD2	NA	TGCGCCAGCAGCCCCTGGACTAGCGGGAGGGCCGATGAGCAGTTCTTC	CASSPWTSGRADEQFF
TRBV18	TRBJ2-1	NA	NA	TGTGCCAGCTCCGGTTATAGGCCGTTCTTC	CASSGYRPFF
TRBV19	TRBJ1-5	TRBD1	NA	TGTGCCAGTAGTATAATGAGGAGGGGGCAAGAACAGCCCCAGCATTTT	CASSIMRRGQEQPQHF
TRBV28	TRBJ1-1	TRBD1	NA	TGTGCCAGCAGTTTACCCACAGGGGTCCCCGAAGCTTTCTTT	CASSLPTGVPEAFF
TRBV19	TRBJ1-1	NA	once	TGTGCCAGTAGTACCCAGGGTGGGGGCACTGAAGCTTTCTTT	CASSTQGGGTEAFF
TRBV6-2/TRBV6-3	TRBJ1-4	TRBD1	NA	TGTGCCAGCAGCCCGGGACAGGTGGCTAATGAAAAACTGTTTTTT	CASSPGQVANEKLFF
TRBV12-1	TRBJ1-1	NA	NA	TGTGCCAGCAGCTCCCCTTTGGCCCGAGCTTTCTTT	CASSSPLARAFF
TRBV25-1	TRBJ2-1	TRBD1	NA	TGTGCCAGCAGTGCATACCTTGGACAGGGAAGGTACAATGAGCAGTTCTTC	CASSAYLGQGRYNEQFF
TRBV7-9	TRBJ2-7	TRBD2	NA	TGTGCCAGCAGCTTACCGCAGACTAGCGGAGTATACGAGCAGTACTTC	CASSLPQTSGVYEQYF
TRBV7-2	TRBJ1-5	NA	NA	TGTGCCAGCAGCTTAGGTGCGGAAAGCAATCAGCCCCAGCATTTT	CASSLGAESNQPQHF
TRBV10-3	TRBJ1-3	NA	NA	TGTGCCATCAGGGGGGACGCTGGGGGAAACACCATATATTTT	CAIRGDAGGNTIYF
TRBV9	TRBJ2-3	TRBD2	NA	TGTGCCAGCAGCGTAGAAGGGACTAGCGGCCACAGCACAGATACGCAGTATTTT	CASSVEGTSGHSTDTQYF
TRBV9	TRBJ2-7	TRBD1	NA	TGTGCCAGCAGCACGACCGGGACAGGGGACGAGCAGTACTTC	CASSTTGTGDEQYF
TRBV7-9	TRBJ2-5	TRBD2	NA	TGTGCCAGCAGCTTAGAAGGACTAGCTAAGGAGACCCAGTACTTC	CASSLEGLAKETQYF
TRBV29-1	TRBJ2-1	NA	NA	TGCAGCGTTGATTCCTCCTACAATGAGCAGTTCTTC	CSVDSSYNEQFF
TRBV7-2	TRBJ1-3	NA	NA	TGTGCCAGCAGGAGCGCAGGGTTCGGAAACACCATATATTTT	CASRSAGFGNTIYF
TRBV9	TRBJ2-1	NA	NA	TGTGCCAGCAGCGTCCGGGGGATCGGATATGAGCAGTTCTTC	CASSVRGIGYEQFF
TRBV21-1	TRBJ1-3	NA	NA	TGTGCCAGCAGCAAAGGGCCAGTTCGGGGAAACACCATATATTTT	CASSKGPVRGNTIYF